This T cell receptor (beta chain) was recorded in a study of T-cell reconstitution after alpha-beta-depleted transplantation in children. As it was prepared, the TCRbeta library received unique molecular identifiers. TCRdb re-derived calls from the PCR reads in MiXCR, one entry per CDR3 protein. In the table there are some 490,000 distinct CDR3 sequences, about an eighth of which are singletons. Trimming cost V 4 bases and J 5 bases, with 16 bases left between them. This CDR3 comprises 15 residues. Germline V gene data show CDR1 as SGHDT and CDR2 as YYEEEE. This clonotype was seen many times. This sequence was found in a human donor who donated a stem cell graft to a child with combined immunodeficiency. Here the sequenced sample was PBMCs from the stem cell graft donor, taken from the stem cell graft. The gene calls are TRBV5-6 and TRBJ2-1; D remains ambiguous. The CDR3, as DNA: TGTGCCAGCAGCGATGCGTCCGGGTCTCACAATGAGCAGTTCTTC. This encodes CASSDASGSHNEQFF. Full variable domain (missing parts from reference TRBV5-6 and TRBJ2-1): DAGVTQSPTHLIKTRGQQVTLRCSPKSGHDTVSWYQQALGQGPQFIFQYYEEEERQRGNFPDRFSGHQFPNYSSELNVNALLLGDSALYLCASSDASGSHNEQFFGPGTRLTVL.